Listed below are T cell receptor beta chains from one sample, sequenced in a study of T cells after yellow fever vaccination. TCRdb processed the 5' RACE reads anew with MiXCR; each CDR3 protein has one entry. This sample yields 500,000 to 650,000 distinct CDR3 sequences, of which about 12% are seen a single time; about 16% belongs to the top ten. Sequences were derived from PBMCs, sampled on the day of the yellow fever booster vaccination. The receptor source for this set is a man between 25 and 39 years old who received the YFV17D yellow fever vaccine. CDR3s include the opening cysteine and the closing phenylalanine or tryptophan. The order of the fields is J gene, V gene, D gene, clone size, CDR3 protein, CDR3 DNA. The D gene is left open where the match is weak. Clone size, where shown, is once, few, many, or a class for clones that have expanded.

TRBJ2-2	TRBV7-6	TRBD2	few	CASSLEGKAGNAAGELFF	TGTGCCAGCAGCTTAGAAGGAAAAGCGGGGAACGCGGCCGGGGAGCTGTTTTTT
TRBJ1-5	TRBV6-1	TRBD1	many	CASSDINRGHQPQHF	TGTGCCAGCAGTGACATTAACAGGGGGCATCAGCCCCAGCATTTT
TRBJ1-5	TRBV7-9	.	.	CASSLEHQPQHF	TGTGCCAGCAGCTTAGAGCATCAGCCCCAGCATTTT
TRBJ2-5	TRBV28	TRBD2	few	CASSLPLAGAGTQYF	TGTGCCAGCAGTCTACCCCTAGCGGGAGCTGGGACCCAGTACTTC
TRBJ2-2	TRBV30	.	few	CAWSYGTPGELFF	TGTGCCTGGAGTTACGGGACGCCCGGGGAGCTGTTTTTT
TRBJ1-4	TRBV2	TRBD1	few	CASSIPGTGGEKLFF	TGTGCCAGCAGTATCCCCGGGACAGGAGGGGAAAAACTGTTTTTT
TRBJ1-5	TRBV16	TRBD1	.	CASSQFPTGDNQPQHF	TGTGCCAGCAGCCAGTTTCCGACAGGGGACAATCAGCCCCAGCATTTT
TRBJ2-5	TRBV6-5	TRBD2	once	CASSYGTSGKQETQYF	TGTGCCAGCAGTTACGGGACTAGCGGGAAACAAGAGACCCAGTACTTC
TRBJ2-7	TRBV14	TRBD2	few	CASSPAGRYEQYF	TGTGCCAGCAGCCCAGCGGGAAGGTACGAGCAGTACTTC
TRBJ2-7	TRBV14	.	many	CASSQLGYEQYF	TGTGCCAGCAGCCAACTGGGTTACGAGCAGTACTTC